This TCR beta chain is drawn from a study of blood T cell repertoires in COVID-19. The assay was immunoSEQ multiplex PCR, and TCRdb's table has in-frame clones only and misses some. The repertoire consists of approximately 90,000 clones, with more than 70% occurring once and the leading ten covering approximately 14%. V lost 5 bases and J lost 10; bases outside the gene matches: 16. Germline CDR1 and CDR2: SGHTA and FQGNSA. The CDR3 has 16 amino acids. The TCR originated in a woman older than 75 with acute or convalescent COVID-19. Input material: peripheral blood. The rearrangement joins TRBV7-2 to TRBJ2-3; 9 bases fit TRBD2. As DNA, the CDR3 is TGTGCCAGCAGCCCCCGGGGTAGCGGGGGAGAGAGGGCGCAGTATTTT. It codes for CASSPRGSGGERAQYF.